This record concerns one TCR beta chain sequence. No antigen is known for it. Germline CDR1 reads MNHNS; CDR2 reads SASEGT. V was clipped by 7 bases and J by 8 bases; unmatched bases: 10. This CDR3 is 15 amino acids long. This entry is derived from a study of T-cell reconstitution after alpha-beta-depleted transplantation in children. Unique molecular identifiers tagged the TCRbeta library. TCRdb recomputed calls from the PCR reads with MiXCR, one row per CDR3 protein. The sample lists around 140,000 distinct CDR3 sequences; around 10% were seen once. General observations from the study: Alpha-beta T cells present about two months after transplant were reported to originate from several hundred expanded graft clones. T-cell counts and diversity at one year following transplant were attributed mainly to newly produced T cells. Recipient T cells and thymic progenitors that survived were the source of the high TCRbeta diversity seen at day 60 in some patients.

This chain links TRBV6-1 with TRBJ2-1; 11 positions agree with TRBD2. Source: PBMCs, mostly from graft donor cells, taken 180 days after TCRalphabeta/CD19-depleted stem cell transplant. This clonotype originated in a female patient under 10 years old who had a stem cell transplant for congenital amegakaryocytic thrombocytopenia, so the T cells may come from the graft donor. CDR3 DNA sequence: TGTGCCAGCAACTTAGCGGGGGGGCCTTCCGATGAGCAGTTCTTC. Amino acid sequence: CASNLAGGPSDEQFF.